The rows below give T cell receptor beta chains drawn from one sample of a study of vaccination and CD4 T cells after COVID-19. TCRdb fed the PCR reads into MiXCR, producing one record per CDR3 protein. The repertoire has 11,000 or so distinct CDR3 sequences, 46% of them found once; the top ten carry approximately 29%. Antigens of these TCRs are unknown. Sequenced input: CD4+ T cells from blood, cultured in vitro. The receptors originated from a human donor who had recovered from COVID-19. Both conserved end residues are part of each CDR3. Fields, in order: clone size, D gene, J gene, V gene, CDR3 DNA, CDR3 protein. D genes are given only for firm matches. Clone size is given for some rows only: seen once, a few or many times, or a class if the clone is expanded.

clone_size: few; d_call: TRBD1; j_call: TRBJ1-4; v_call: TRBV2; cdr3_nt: TGTGCCAGCAGTCCACCCCCTTGGACAGGTTCCAATGAAAAACTGTTTTTT; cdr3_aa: CASSPPPWTGSNEKLFF
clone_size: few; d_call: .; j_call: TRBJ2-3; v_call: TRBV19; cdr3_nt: TGTGCCAGTAGTATAGCAGGCAGGGCTCGGGCAGATACGCAGTATTTT; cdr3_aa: CASSIAGRARADTQYF
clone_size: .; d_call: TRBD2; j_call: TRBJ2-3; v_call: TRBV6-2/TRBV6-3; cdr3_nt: TGTGCCAGCAGGACTGGCGGGGGGGCTGCAGATACGCAGTATTTT; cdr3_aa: CASRTGGGAADTQYF
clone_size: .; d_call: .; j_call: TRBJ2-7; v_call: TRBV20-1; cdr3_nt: TGCAGTGCCCTAGGGGCCTTAAACTCCTACGAGCAGTACTTC; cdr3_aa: CSALGALNSYEQYF
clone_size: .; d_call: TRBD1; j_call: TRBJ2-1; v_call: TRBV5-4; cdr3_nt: TGTGCCAGCAGCCTTTCGGGACAGGGCAATGAGCAGTTCTTC; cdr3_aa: CASSLSGQGNEQFF
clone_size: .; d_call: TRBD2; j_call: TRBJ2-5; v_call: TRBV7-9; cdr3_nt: TGTGCCAGCAGCCTGCCTAGCGGGGGGCTTCAAGAGACCCAGTATTTC; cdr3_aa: CASSLPSGGLQETQYF
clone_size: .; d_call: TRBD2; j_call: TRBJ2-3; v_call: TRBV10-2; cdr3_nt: TGCGCCAGCAGCCCACCCCTAGCGGGCGCTGGAGATACGCAGTATTTT; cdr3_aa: CASSPPLAGAGDTQYF
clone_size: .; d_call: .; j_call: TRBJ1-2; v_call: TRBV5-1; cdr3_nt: TGCGCCAGCAGCCAGACAGCTGATGGCTACACCTTC; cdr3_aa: CASSQTADGYTF
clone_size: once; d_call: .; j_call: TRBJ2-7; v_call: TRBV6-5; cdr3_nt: TGTGCCAGCAGTTACTTTTGGACAGAGCCCTACGAGCAGTACTTC; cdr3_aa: CASSYFWTEPYEQYF
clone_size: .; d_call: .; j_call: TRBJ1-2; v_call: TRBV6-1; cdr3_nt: TGTGCCACCAGGCGGGGCGGGGAAGTTAACTATGGCTACACCTTC; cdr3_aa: CATRRGGEVNYGYTF
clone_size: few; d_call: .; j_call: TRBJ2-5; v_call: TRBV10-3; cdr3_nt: TGTGCCATCAGAGGAGATATAGAGACCCAGTACTTC; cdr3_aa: CAIRGDIETQYF
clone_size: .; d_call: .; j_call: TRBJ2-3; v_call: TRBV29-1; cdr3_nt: TGCAGCGTTGACTCCTCTACGCAGTATTTT; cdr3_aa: CSVDSSTQYF
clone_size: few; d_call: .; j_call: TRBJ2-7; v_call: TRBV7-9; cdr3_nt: TGTGCCAGCAGCTCTTCGACAAAAAAGAACGAGCAGTACTTC; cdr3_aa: CASSSSTKKNEQYF
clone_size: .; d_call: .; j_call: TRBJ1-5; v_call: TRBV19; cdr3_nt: TGTGCCAGTACCCCCCGGGAGGATTATAGCAATCAGCCCCAGCATTTT; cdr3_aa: CASTPREDYSNQPQHF
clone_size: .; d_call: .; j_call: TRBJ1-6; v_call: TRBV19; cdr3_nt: TGTGCCAGTAGTCCGAGGGGACATTCGCAGCGCAGTTCACCCCTCCACTTT; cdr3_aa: CASSPRGHSQRSSPLHF
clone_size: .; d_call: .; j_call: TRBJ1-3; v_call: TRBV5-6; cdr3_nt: TGTGCCAGCAGCCCGACAAGGACTGGAAACACCATATATTTT; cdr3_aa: CASSPTRTGNTIYF
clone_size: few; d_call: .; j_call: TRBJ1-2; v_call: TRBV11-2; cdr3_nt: TGTGCCAGCAGCTTAGGCGCGGGGGGGATTGATGGCTACACCTTC; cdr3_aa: CASSLGAGGIDGYTF
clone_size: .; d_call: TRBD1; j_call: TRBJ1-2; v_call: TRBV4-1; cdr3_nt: TGCGCCAGCAGCCAAGTGGTGTCAGGGGGGTATGGCTACACCTTC; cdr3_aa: CASSQVVSGGYGYTF
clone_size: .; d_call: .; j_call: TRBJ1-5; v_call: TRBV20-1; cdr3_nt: TGCAGTGCTAGGACAGGACTAAATCAGCCCCAGCATTTT; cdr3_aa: CSARTGLNQPQHF
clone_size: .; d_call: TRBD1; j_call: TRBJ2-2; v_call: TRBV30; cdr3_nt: TGTGCCTGGAGTCGGGGGACAGGGTACACCGGGGAGCTGTTTTTT; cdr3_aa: CAWSRGTGYTGELFF
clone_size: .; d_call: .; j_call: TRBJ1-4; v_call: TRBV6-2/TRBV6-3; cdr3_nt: TGTGCCAGCAGTTTACGATATCGGGATGAAAAACTGTTTTTT; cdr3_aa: CASSLRYRDEKLFF
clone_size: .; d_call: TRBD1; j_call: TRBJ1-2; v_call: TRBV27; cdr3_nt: TGTGCCAGCAGTTTGGGACAGAACTATGGCTACACCTTC; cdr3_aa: CASSLGQNYGYTF
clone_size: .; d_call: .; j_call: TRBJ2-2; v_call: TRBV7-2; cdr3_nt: TGTGCCAGCAGCTTACGATCACAGGGCACCGGGGAGCTGTTTTTT; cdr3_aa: CASSLRSQGTGELFF
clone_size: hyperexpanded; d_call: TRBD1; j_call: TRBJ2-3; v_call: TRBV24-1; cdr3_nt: TGTGCCACCAGCACCGGGACAGGGAGGGTGGATACGCAGTATTTT; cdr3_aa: CATSTGTGRVDTQYF
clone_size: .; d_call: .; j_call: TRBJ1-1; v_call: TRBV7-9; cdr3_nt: TGTGCCAGCAGCTTAGTGCCCCCAACTCAACGGTGGCACGTCGCTTTCTTT; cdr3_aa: CASSLVPPTQRWHVAFF
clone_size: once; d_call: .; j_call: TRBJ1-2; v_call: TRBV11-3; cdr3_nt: TGTGCCAGCAGCTTAGGGGAGGCCCTCTATGGCTACACCTTC; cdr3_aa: CASSLGEALYGYTF
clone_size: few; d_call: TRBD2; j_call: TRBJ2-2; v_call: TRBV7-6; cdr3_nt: TGTGCCAGCAGCTTAGGATGGCGGGGGGGACCGAACACCGGGGAGCTGTTTTTT; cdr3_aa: CASSLGWRGGPNTGELFF
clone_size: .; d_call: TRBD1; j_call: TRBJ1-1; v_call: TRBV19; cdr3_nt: TGTGCCAGTGCCGCGAGGGGACAGGGGGACACTGAAGCTTTCTTT; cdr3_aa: CASAARGQGDTEAFF
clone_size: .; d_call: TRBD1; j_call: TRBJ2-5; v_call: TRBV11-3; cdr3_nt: TGTGCCAGCAGCTTAGGACAGGGCCTCGGGGCCCAAGAGACCCAGTACTTC; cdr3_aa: CASSLGQGLGAQETQYF
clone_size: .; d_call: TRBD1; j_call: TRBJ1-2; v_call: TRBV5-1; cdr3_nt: TGCGCCAGCAGCTTGGGGAGGACAGGGGGATTTGGCTACACCTTC; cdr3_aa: CASSLGRTGGFGYTF
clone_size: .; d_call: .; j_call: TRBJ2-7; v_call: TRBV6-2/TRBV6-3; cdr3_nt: TGTGCCAGCAGTTCACCTTGGGGGCCGGCCTACGAGCAGTACTTC; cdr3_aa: CASSSPWGPAYEQYF
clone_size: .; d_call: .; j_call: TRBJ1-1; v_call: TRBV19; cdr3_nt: TGTGCCAGTAGTATTAGGGGGAGGAGGAGCACTGAAGCTTTCTTT; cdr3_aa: CASSIRGRRSTEAFF
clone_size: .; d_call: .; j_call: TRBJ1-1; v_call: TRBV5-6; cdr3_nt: TGTGCCAGCAGCTTGAACTTAGCGAACACTGAAGCTTTCTTT; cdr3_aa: CASSLNLANTEAFF
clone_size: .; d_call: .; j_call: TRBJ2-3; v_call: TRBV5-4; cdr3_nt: TGTGCCAGCAGCTTGAGACTCCCGAGCACAGATACGCAGTATTTT; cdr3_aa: CASSLRLPSTDTQYF
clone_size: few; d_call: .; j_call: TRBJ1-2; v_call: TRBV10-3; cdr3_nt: TGTGCCATCAGTGAGAGTGGGGGGTACTATGGCTACACCTTC; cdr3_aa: CAISESGGYYGYTF
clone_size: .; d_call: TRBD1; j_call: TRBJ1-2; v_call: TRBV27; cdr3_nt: TGTGCCAGCAGCCAGGACAGGGGCTATGGCTACACCTTC; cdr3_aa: CASSQDRGYGYTF
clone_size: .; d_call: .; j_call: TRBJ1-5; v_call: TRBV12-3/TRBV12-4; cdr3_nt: TGTGCCAGCAGTTTTCGGCTAAATAGAAGCAATCAGCCCCAGCATTTT; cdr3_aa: CASSFRLNRSNQPQHF
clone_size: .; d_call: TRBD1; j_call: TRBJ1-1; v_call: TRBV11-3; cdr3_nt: TGTGCCAGCAGCTTAGATGGGTGGGACAGGCAAGGAAACACTGAAGCTTTCTTT; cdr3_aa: CASSLDGWDRQGNTEAFF
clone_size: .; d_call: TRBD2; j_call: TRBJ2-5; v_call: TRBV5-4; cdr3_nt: TGTGCCAGCAGCTTGGATCTAGCGGGGGACCAAGAGACCCAGTACTTC; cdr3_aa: CASSLDLAGDQETQYF
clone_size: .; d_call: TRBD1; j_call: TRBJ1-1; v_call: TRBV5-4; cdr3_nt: TGTGCCAGCAGCTTGGGGGAGACAGGGGTGAACACTGAAGCTTTCTTT; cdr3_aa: CASSLGETGVNTEAFF
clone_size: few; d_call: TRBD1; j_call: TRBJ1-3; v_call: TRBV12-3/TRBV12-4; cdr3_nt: TGTGCCAGCACCCCGGACAGGGCCACTGGAAACACCATATATTTT; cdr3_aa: CASTPDRATGNTIYF
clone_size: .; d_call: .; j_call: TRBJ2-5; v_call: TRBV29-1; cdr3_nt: TGCAGCGTTGAGTCAGAGGGGGAGACCCAGTACTTC; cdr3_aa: CSVESEGETQYF
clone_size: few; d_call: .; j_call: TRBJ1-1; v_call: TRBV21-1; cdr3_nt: TGTGCCAGCAGCAAAGAAGGTTGGGCGGGGCTCCAAACTTCAAGCATGAACACTGAAGCTTTCTTT; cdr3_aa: CASSKEGWAGLQTSSMNTEAFF
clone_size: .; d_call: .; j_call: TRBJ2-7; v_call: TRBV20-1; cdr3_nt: TGCAGTGCTTACGGGAGCTCCTACGAGCAGTACTTC; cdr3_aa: CSAYGSSYEQYF
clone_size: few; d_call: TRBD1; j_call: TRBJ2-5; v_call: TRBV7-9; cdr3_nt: TGTGCCAGCAGCCAGATCCGACAGGGCGGAGAGACCCAGTACTTC; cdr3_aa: CASSQIRQGGETQYF
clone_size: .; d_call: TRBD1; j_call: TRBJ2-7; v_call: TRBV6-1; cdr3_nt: TGTGCCAGCAGCCGTAGGGGACAGGCTTACTTC; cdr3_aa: CASSRRGQAYF
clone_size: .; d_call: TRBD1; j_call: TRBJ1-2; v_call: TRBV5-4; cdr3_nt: TGTGCCAGCAGCTTGGCCTCGGGAAGGGGGCGCAATGGTGGCTACACCTTC; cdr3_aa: CASSLASGRGRNGGYTF
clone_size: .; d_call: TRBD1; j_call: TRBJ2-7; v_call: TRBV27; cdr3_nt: TGTGCCAGCAGTTTACTGACAGGGACCAAGCAGTACTTC; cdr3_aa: CASSLLTGTKQYF
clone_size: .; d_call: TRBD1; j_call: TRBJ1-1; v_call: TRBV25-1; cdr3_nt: TGTGCCAGCAGTGAATCAGGGGGCTGGAACACTGAAGCTTTCTTT; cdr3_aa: CASSESGGWNTEAFF
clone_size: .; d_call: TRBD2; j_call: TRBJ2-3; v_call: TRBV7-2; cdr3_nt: TGTGCCAGCAGCTCCCCCAGAGCGGGGGTGAGCACAGATACGCAGTATTTT; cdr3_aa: CASSSPRAGVSTDTQYF
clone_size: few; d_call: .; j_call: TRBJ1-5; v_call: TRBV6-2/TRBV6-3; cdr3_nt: TGTGCCAGCAGTTTGGGTCGGAGGGACAAATTGAATCAGCCCCAGCATTTT; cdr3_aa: CASSLGRRDKLNQPQHF
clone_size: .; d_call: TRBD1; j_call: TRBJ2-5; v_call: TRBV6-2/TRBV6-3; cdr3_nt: TGTGCCAGCAGTTCGGGACAGGGGTTCCAAGAGACCCAGTACTTC; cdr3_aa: CASSSGQGFQETQYF
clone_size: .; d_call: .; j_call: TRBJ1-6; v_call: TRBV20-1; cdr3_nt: TGCAGTGCTAGGGTCCCAGGGCGACGGAATTCACCCCTCCACTTT; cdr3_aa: CSARVPGRRNSPLHF
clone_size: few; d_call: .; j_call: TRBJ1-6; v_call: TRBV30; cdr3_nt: TGTGCCTGGGCCAGCAGCTTCTATAATTCACCCCTCCACTTT; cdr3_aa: CAWASSFYNSPLHF
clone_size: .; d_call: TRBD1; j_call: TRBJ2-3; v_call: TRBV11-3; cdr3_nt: TGTGCCAGCAGCTCCGGACAGGGGGCGGCTGCAGATACGCAGTATTTT; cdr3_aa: CASSSGQGAAADTQYF
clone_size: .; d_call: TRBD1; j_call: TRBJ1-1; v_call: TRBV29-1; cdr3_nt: TGCAGCGGAACCGGGACAGGAACCGCCGAAGCTTTCTTT; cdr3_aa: CSGTGTGTAEAFF
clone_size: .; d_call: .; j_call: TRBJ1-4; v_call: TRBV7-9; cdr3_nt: TGTGCCAGCAGCACCGGACAAGGGCTGGCGGAAAAACTGTTTTTT; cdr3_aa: CASSTGQGLAEKLFF